This section outlines one T cell receptor beta chain sequence together with its context. The antigen this receptor binds is unknown. The junction departs from germline at one end; a sequencing error may be responsible. This record comes from a study of post-analysis software for immune sequencing data (dated by TCRdb to 2013 to 2016). With respect to the entire study: The recorded disease courses included relapsing-remitting, secondary progressive and progressive-relapsing multiple sclerosis, and some patients had no subtype annotation. A subset of samples was prepared in parallel using single-end sample barcoding, then pooled and co-amplified after Illumina adapter ligation. Patient repertoires were compared against about twelve previously published healthy control repertoires from donors aged roughly 6 to 27 years.

General conclusions and limits of the study: When samples were clustered directly using the F measure, samples prepared in the same batch co-clustered strongly, which prompted a batch-effect correction. The control group was slightly older than the multiple sclerosis patient group. Compared with controls, multiple sclerosis patients had significantly lower normalized Chao1 diversity, a finding suggesting substantial peripheral T-cell clonal expansion.

Libraries came from PCR. Sequencer: Illumina HiSeq 2500. Unique molecular identifiers were incorporated into TCR beta cDNA libraries to reduce PCR and sequencing biases. Every 1 to 10 million input T cells yielded approximately 500,000 cDNA molecules, meaning each molecule approximated one T cell. The patient libraries were prepared and sequenced with the same protocol used for the earlier healthy control dataset. Samples belonging to the same batch were prepared together, multiplexed and sequenced on a shared HiSeq lane. The study's own analysis went as follows. MIGEC handled the raw barcoded reads, throwing out single-read molecular identifier groups before consensus assembly and CDR3 extraction. Clonotype tables were post-analysed with VDJtools, and diversity was normalized by down-sampling all datasets to the smallest sample size. Repertoire overlap clustering matched CDR3 amino acid but not nucleotide sequences to correct batch-related cross-sample contamination. Clones were called with MiXCR by TCRdb after fastp trimmed the public reads at Q25, and only in-frame beta chains were retained. Every CDR3 protein is listed once, alongside the most common genes and DNA of its rows. The V and J calls come from TCRdb's annotation, not from the publication. This sample comprises roughly 580,000 distinct CDR3 sequences, 44% of them detected only once. The top ten clones comprise 1.5% to 2% of the sample.

To demonstrate the VDJtools post-analysis software, the study profiled TCR beta repertoires from the peripheral blood of about 13 young patients with multiple sclerosis. The multiple sclerosis patients were children and adolescents ranging in age from about 6 to 16 years. Input material: blood. This TCR was recovered from a girl under 18 with multiple sclerosis.

This receptor has the CDR3 CVSSSSRGATEAFF. The bases are TGTGTCAGCAGCTCCAGCAGGGGGGCGACTGAAGCTTTCTTT. The rearrangement combines TRBV7-9 with TRBJ1-1, with 7 middle bases fitting TRBD1. From cysteine to phenylalanine, the CDR3 is 14 amino acids long. Only CDR3 DNA remains: 42 bases, in frame from the first base. Looking up the germline V gene (reference sequence) yields CDR1 SEHNR and CDR2 FQNEAQ.